This T cell receptor beta chain stems from a study of CD8 T cells in Susac syndrome. Study-level findings and limits: It was acknowledged in the study that the number of individuals who were included in its TCR sequencing and HLA analysis was relatively small.

This clonotype was seen a single time. Its specificity is unknown. This CDR3 has 13 residues. Germline CDR1 and CDR2: LNHDA and SQIVND (reference sequence). Trimming took 7 bases from V and 4 from J, leaving 11 bases between them. RNA amounts of about 0.45 to 1 ug underwent reverse transcription with random hexamers. The immunoSEQ assay covered 54 Vbeta and 13 Jbeta segments for CDR3. TCRdb re-called the immunoSEQ multiplex PCR reads through MiXCR, storing one row per CDR3 protein. The sample shows fewer than 250,000 distinct CDR3 sequences, approximately 90% of them seen only once. Sequencing of TCR beta covered CD8+ and CD4+ T cells obtained from blood.

The receptor was isolated from a human donor with multiple sclerosis. The chain is built from TRBV19 and TRBJ2-1; D uncertain. Sequenced input: CD8+ T cells from PBMCs. CDR3 protein: CASTDGRYNEQFF. The CDR3 DNA reads as TGTGCCAGTACGGACGGCCGATACAATGAGCAGTTCTTC. Drawing the rest from reference TRBV19 and TRBJ2-1, the complete variable domain is DGGITQSPKYLFRKEGQNVTLSCEQNLNHDAMYWYRQDPGQGLRLIYYSQIVNDFQKGDIAEGYSVSREKKESFPLTVTSAQKNPTAFYLCASTDGRYNEQFFGPGTRLTVL.